This passage covers 12 T cell receptor beta chains from one sample sequenced in a study of blood T cells in healthy people across ages. Through a sample-barcoded 5' primer and a J-beta primer mix, a second PCR was run for roughly 7 to 12 cycles. TCRdb recomputed calls from the 5' RACE reads with MiXCR, one row per CDR3 protein. The data contain over a million distinct CDR3 sequences, approximately 59% of them singletons. Sequencing was carried out using blood. The receptors here all came from a man in his late teens or twenties in good health.

This clonotype was recorded a few times. The rearrangement joins TRBV10-3 to TRBJ1-2; a weak D match, TRBD1 (6 bases). The germline V and J ends were trimmed by 2 bases and 2 bases, with 12 bases remaining between them. The CDR3 consists of 15 residues. Germline CDR1 ENHRY, CDR2 SYGVKD. The DNA of the CDR3 is TGTGCCATCAGTGAGGGGCCAGGACAGAACTATGGCTACACCTTC. It yields the protein CAISEGPGQNYGYTF.

This rearrangement joins TRBV6-4 to TRBJ2-7; D is unclear. The CDR3 is 14 residues long. The V and J ends lost 5 bases and 5 bases respectively, with 16 bases between them. Per the germline V gene, CDR1 is MRHNA and CDR2 is SNTAGT. This CDR3 reads CASSQNSAPDEQYF. DNA for the CDR3: TGTGCCAGCAGTCAGAACTCGGCGCCAGACGAGCAGTACTTC.

The chain combines TRBV29-1 with TRBJ2-3, with 8 bases matching TRBD1. CDR1 is SQVTM, CDR2 ANQGSEA, per germline. V lost 3 bases and J lost 5; bases outside the gene matches: 7. The CDR3 is made up of 14 amino acids. The CDR3 DNA reads TGCAGCGTTGACCCCAGGGGGCCCCAAGATACGCAGTATTTT. Residues: CSVDPRGPQDTQYF.

This clonotype was counted a few times. The chain combines TRBV7-8 with TRBJ2-6; perhaps TRBD1 as D (5 bases). The CDR3 is made up of 20 amino acids. Germline V CDR1 and CDR2: SGHVS, FQNEAQ. The ends were cut back, 1 base at V and 0 bases at J, with 19 bases in the middle. CDR3 in amino acids: CASSLGEDTTDLSGANVLTF. CDR3 nucleotides: TGTGCCAGCAGCTTAGGAGAGGACACAACGGATCTCTCTGGGGCCAACGTCCTGACTTTC. The whole variable domain, remainder taken from reference TRBV7-8 and TRBJ2-6, is GAGVSQSPRYKVAKRGQDVALRCDPISGHVSLFWYQQALGQGPEFLTYFQNEAQLDKSGLPSDRFFAERPEGSVSTLKIQRTQQEDSAVYLCASSLGEDTTDLSGANVLTFGAGSRLTVL.

The chain recombines TRBV6-6 with TRBJ2-7; D is unresolved. Deletions cut 7 bases from V and 4 bases from J, with 14 bases between. Germline V gene sequence: CDR1 MNHNY, CDR2 SVGAGI (reference sequence). The CDR3 sequence is 13 residues long. The CDR3: CASIGQEGYEQYF. The CDR3 DNA is TGTGCCAGCATAGGGCAGGAAGGATACGAGCAGTACTTC.

The chain links TRBV19 to TRBJ2-3; D gene ambiguous. V lost 3 bases, J lost 0 bases, and 13 bases lay in between. The CDR3 covers 16 residues. The V gene's germline CDR1 is LNHDA and CDR2 SQIVND (reference sequence). CDR3 protein: CASSILAAGSTDTQYF. DNA for the CDR3: TGTGCCAGTAGTATTCTGGCGGCCGGTAGCACAGATACGCAGTATTTT.

This clonotype appeared many times. V and J are TRBV27 and TRBJ2-4; TRBD1 might be the D (5 bases). This CDR3 comprises 12 residues. Germline V lookup: CDR1 MNHEY, CDR2 SMNVEV (reference sequence). V lost 8 bases and J lost 8, with 13 bases in between. The CDR3: CASGRVGDIQYF. The CDR3 DNA is TGTGCCAGCGGACGGGTAGGGGACATTCAGTACTTC.

J is TRBJ2-7 and V is TRBV20-1; unclear D gene. V was trimmed by 1 base and J by 0 bases, leaving 10 bases between them. The length of the CDR3 is 14 residues. The germline CDR1 and CDR2 sequences are DFQATT and SNEGSKA (reference sequence). In DNA form, the CDR3 reads TGCAGTGCTAGAGTATGGCAGAACTCCTACGAGCAGTACTTC. Amino acid sequence: CSARVWQNSYEQYF.

This clonotype was detected once. Possible read error: a much larger clone is one base away. The rearrangement uses TRBV2 and TRBJ2-3; 11 bases agree with TRBD2. CDR1 is SNHLY, CDR2 FYNNEI, per germline. There are 16 residues in the CDR3. V lost 6 bases and J lost 4; bases outside the gene matches: 9. CDR3 in amino acids: CASRETSGVSADTQYF. Written as DNA, the CDR3 is TGTGCCAGCAGGGAGACTAGCGGGGTGAGCGCAGATACGCAGTATTTT.

V and J are TRBV27 and TRBJ1-2; TRBD1 aligns across 8 bases. CDR3 length: 13 residues. Germline V gene sequence: CDR1 MNHEY, CDR2 SMNVEV (reference sequence). J was trimmed by 6 bases and V by 5 bases; bases with no gene match: 5. The DNA for the CDR3 is TGTGCCAGCAGTCCCACAGGGGGGAATGGCTACACCTTC. Translation: CASSPTGGNGYTF.

CDR3 in DNA: TGTGCCAGCAGCCAGGCGGTTAGCACAGATACGCAGTATTTT. Residues: CASSQAVSTDTQYF. The rearrangement links TRBV4-2 to TRBJ2-3; unclear D gene. V lost 3 bases to trimming and J lost 0 bases, with 7 bases between them. Germline V lookup: CDR1 LGHNA, CDR2 YNFKEQ. This CDR3 contains 14 residues.

Turning to this clonotype: At one boundary the junction diverges from the germline segment, which might be a read error. The CDR3: CSVEASLLAGSCEQYF. Here the CDR3 DNA reads TGCAGCGTTGAAGCCTCTCTTCTAGCGGGGTCCTGCGAGCAGTACTTC. The chain links TRBV29-1 to TRBJ2-5; 9 bases are shared with TRBD2. With the DNA end fitting TRBJ2-7 better, the J assignment may be wrong. The CDR3 loop spans 16 amino acids. Germline CDR1 reads SQVTM; CDR2 reads ANQGSEA.